The 26 T cell receptor beta chains below were found in one sample sequenced in a study of blood T cell repertoires in COVID-19. TCRdb's copy holds only in-frame clones and misses some; the assay was immunoSEQ multiplex PCR. This table has some 170,000 clones, roughly 86% appearing once. The sequenced sample consisted of peripheral blood. The receptors here all came from a woman in her forties or fifties with acute or convalescent COVID-19.

The V and J genes are TRBV27 and TRBJ2-7, with 9 bases identical to TRBD1. Germline V gene sequence: CDR1 MNHEY, CDR2 SMNVEV (reference sequence). The CDR3 loop spans 15 amino acids. Losses at the gene ends were 8 bases for V and 2 bases for J; bases not matched to a gene: 10. CDR3 in amino acids: CASREPQGAAYEQYF. The CDR3 DNA follows: TGTGCCAGCCGAGAGCCACAGGGGGCCGCCTACGAGCAGTACTTC.

This sequence joins TRBV18 and TRBJ2-1; no firm D call. Germline CDR1 is KGHSH and CDR2 is LQKENI. Trimming removed 1 base from V and 1 base from J, with 11 bases in between. The length of the CDR3 is 16 residues. CDR3 coding DNA: TGTGCCAGCTCACCACTCACAGCAGAATCCTACAATGAGCAGTTCTTC. Translation gives CASSPLTAESYNEQFF.

The V and J genes are TRBV24-1 and TRBJ2-3; TRBD2 might be the D (6 bases). This CDR3 region has 17 residues. In germline, CDR1 is KGHDR, CDR2 SFDVKD. V was clipped by 3 bases and J by 0 bases, with 15 bases between them. Here the CDR3 DNA reads TGTGCCACCAGTGATACGAGGGACTCCGCTAGCACAGATACGCAGTATTTT. Translated, it gives CATSDTRDSASTDTQYF.

The V gene is TRBV4-3, the J gene TRBJ2-1; D unresolved. The germline V gene has CDR1 LGHNA and CDR2 YSLEER. CDR3 length: 16 residues. V was cut by 0 bases and J by 2 bases, with 11 bases left in between. CDR3 in DNA: TGCGCCAGCAGCCAAGATATCACTGTCCCCTACAATGAGCAGTTCTTC. Encoded protein: CASSQDITVPYNEQFF.

This rearrangement joins TRBV9 to TRBJ2-1; possible D gene TRBD1, 6 bases. The ends were cut back, 5 bases at V and 7 bases at J, with 13 bases in the middle. The CDR3 contains 13 residues. From germline, CDR1 is SGDLS and CDR2 YYNGEE. This CDR3 is CASSSKGGNEQFF. The CDR3 DNA follows: TGTGCCAGCAGTAGTAAAGGGGGTAATGAGCAGTTCTTC.

The CDR3 region has the DNA TGTGCCAGCAGCTTAGGCCGGGTCCATGAGCAGTTCTTC. Translated: CASSLGRVHEQFF. V gene TRBV7-9 combines with J gene TRBJ2-1; D not resolved. The V gene's germline CDR1 is SEHNR and CDR2 FQNEAQ (reference sequence). V gave up 1 base and J gave up 8 bases, with 9 bases separating them. There are 13 residues in the CDR3.

V is TRBV6-5 and J is TRBJ2-2; 10 positions agree with TRBD1. The V gene's germline CDR1 is MNHEY and CDR2 SVGAGI. The CDR3 extends over 15 amino acids. Losses at the gene ends were 1 base for V and 5 bases for J; bases not matched to a gene: 1. CDR3 amino acids: CASSYLGQGTGELFF. CDR3 coding DNA: TGTGCCAGCAGTTACTTGGGACAGGGGACCGGGGAGCTGTTTTTT.

About this clone: This specimen includes other DNA sequences encoding the same CDR3. V and J are TRBV9 and TRBJ2-3, with D perhaps TRBD2 (6 bases). Germline lookup yields CDR1 SGDLS and CDR2 YYNGEE. Trimming left V 3 bases short and J 0 bases short, with 8 bases between. This CDR3 region has 14 residues. This CDR3 is CASSGGLSTDTQYF. CDR3 bases: TGTGCCAGCAGCGGGGGACTTAGCACAGATACGCAGTATTTT.

The chain has TRBV13 and TRBJ1-1; maybe TRBD1 (6 bases). Germline V CDR1 and CDR2: PRHDT, FYEKMQ (reference sequence). The CDR3 is 18 residues long. V was clipped by 1 base and J by 0 bases, with 18 bases between them. The CDR3 DNA sequence: TGTGCCAGCAGCTTAGTGGGACACTCGGGGGGGATGAACACTGAAGCTTTCTTT. It yields the protein CASSLVGHSGGMNTEAFF.

This rearrangement joins TRBV10-1 to TRBJ2-1; 8 nucleotides align to TRBD1. Germline-derived CDR1 and CDR2 are WNHNN and SYGVQD (reference sequence). Trimming cost V 3 bases and J 5 bases; bases outside gene matches: 6. The CDR3 has 15 residues. The CDR3 sequence is CASSERQGADNEQFF. DNA of the CDR3: TGCGCCAGCAGTGAACGTCAGGGGGCCGACAATGAGCAGTTCTTC.

The chain links TRBV4-3 to TRBJ1-2; 8 bases fit TRBD1. The V and J ends lost 1 base and 4 bases, in that order; junction bases with no gene match: 2. Germline-derived CDR1 and CDR2 are LGHNA and YSLEER. The CDR3 has 14 residues. CDR3 nucleotides: TGCGCCAGCAGCCAAGTGGGGACAGGCTATGGCTACACCTTC. This sequence encodes CASSQVGTGYGYTF.

The rearrangement links TRBV7-2 to TRBJ2-1, with D perhaps matching TRBD1 (6 bases). This CDR3 is built from 14 residues. Trimming took 5 bases from V and 0 from J, leaving 8 bases between them. Looked up from germline, CDR1 is SGHTA and CDR2 is FQGNSA. The CDR3 sequence is CASSPDSSYNEQFF. The CDR3 DNA reads TGTGCCAGCAGCCCGGACAGCTCCTACAATGAGCAGTTCTTC.

The gene calls are TRBV20-1 and TRBJ1-2; D may be TRBD1 (5 bases). The germline V and J ends were trimmed by 3 bases and 10 bases, with 12 bases remaining between them. This CDR3 is built from 11 residues. From germline, CDR1 is DFQATT and CDR2 SNEGSKA (reference sequence). Here the CDR3 reads CSARTVGVYTF. CDR3 DNA: TGCAGTGCTAGGACAGTAGGCGTCTACACCTTC.

The chain employs TRBV19 and TRBJ1-4; D is possibly TRBD1 (5 bases). Trimming stripped 8 bases from V and 5 bases from J, with 15 bases between. CDR3 length equals 14 residues. Germline V gene sequence: CDR1 LNHDA, CDR2 SQIVND (reference sequence). The CDR3 spells CASAGGLLNEKLFF. The CDR3 DNA is TGTGCCAGTGCTGGGGGACTGTTAAATGAAAAACTGTTTTTT.

DNA of the CDR3: TGTGCCAGCAGCTTGCTAACTAGCGGGTTCACAGATACGCAGTATTTT. Amino acid sequence: CASSLLTSGFTDTQYF. The chain carries TRBV5-4 and TRBJ2-3, with 9 bases identical to TRBD2. The junction had 5 bases not matched to a gene; V was cut back by 1 base and J by 2 bases. CDR1 is SGHNT and CDR2 is YYREEE in the germline V gene (reference sequence). The CDR3 has 16 amino acids.

This chain connects TRBV27 to TRBJ2-1; D possibly corresponds to TRBD2 (7 bases). The CDR3 totals 16 residues. V was shortened by 1 base and J by 1 base, with 11 bases between the two germline ends. Per the germline V gene, CDR1 is MNHEY and CDR2 is SMNVEV (reference sequence). As DNA, the CDR3 is TGTGCCAGCAGTTTATGGGGGGGCCCTTCCTACAATGAGCAGTTCTTC. The encoded protein is CASSLWGGPSYNEQFF.

The chain joins TRBV6-5 to TRBJ1-6; the D is unclear. The ends were cut back, 5 bases at V and 8 bases at J, with 13 bases in the middle. CDR1 and CDR2 (germline): MNHEY, SVGAGI. CDR3 length: 14 amino acids. The CDR3 loop is CASSPRGEDSPLHF. As DNA, the CDR3 is TGTGCCAGCAGTCCCCGCGGCGAGGATTCACCCCTCCACTTT.

This chain connects TRBV30 to TRBJ1-6, with D hard to call. Germline CDR1 reads GTSNPN; CDR2 reads SVGIG (reference sequence). This CDR3 region has 12 residues. V lost 5 bases and J 7 bases, leaving 9 bases between the germline ends. CDR3 residues: CAWGRVNSPLHF. The CDR3 nucleotides read TGTGCCTGGGGGAGGGTAAATTCACCCCTCCACTTT.

This clone was seen more than once but under ten times. The chain joins TRBV30 to TRBJ2-7; 8 nucleotides line up with TRBD1. CDR3 length equals 11 residues. Germline loops: CDR1 GTSNPN, CDR2 SVGIG (reference sequence). The V gene end was trimmed by 7 bases and the J gene end by 3 bases; junction bases not matched to a gene: 2. The CDR3 bases are TGTGCCTCACAGGGGGGCTACGAGCAGTACTTC. Translating it yields CASQGGYEQYF.

This chain joins TRBV27 and TRBJ2-1, with no clear D. CDR3 length: 13 residues. The germline V and J ends were trimmed by 2 bases and 15 bases, with 17 bases remaining between them. Germline CDR1 MNHEY, CDR2 SMNVEV (reference sequence). CDR3 sequence: CASSLTFRQSVFF. CDR3 nucleotide sequence: TGTGCCAGCAGTTTAACTTTTCGACAATCGGTGTTCTTC.

V usage is TRBV21-1 and J usage is TRBJ1-2; TRBD1, the D gene given by the table, was not confirmed from the DNA. TRBV21-1 corresponds to a pseudogene. The CDR3 is 16 amino acids. DNA of the CDR3: TGTGCCAGCAGCAAAAGGGGTATTGCTGTTAACTATGGCTACACCTTC. This encodes CASSKRGIAVNYGYTF.

This clone was counted a single time. The chain couples TRBV27 to TRBJ2-7; unclear D gene. V lost 4 bases to trimming and J lost 0 bases, with 13 bases between them. Germline V gene data show CDR1 as MNHEY and CDR2 as SMNVEV (reference sequence). The CDR3 has 15 residues. The CDR3 DNA sequence: TGTGCCAGCAGTTCCCAGAGGTTGAGCTCCTACGAGCAGTACTTC. Translating gives CASSSQRLSSYEQYF.

This chain connects TRBV29-1 to TRBJ2-1, with TRBD2 matching over 14 bases. Germline V gene data show CDR1 as SQVTM and CDR2 as ANQGSEA. The CDR3 is 13 residues long. The J segment lost 6 bases and the V segment lost 7 bases, leaving 2 bases of the junction unmatched. CDR3 residues: CSAGLAGGNEQFF. DNA of the CDR3: TGCAGCGCCGGACTAGCGGGAGGCAATGAGCAGTTCTTC.

The chain carries TRBV15 and TRBJ1-1, with D unresolved. The CDR3 consists of 14 residues. Germline V CDR1 and CDR2: LNHNV, YYDKDF (reference sequence). Trimming removed 5 bases at V and 5 bases at J, with 15 bases between. CDR3 bases: TGTGCCACCAGCCAGAGGTCCGGGTGGACTGAAGCTTTCTTT. As protein: CATSQRSGWTEAFF. The full variable domain, rest sourced from reference TRBV15 and TRBJ1-1, is DAMVIQNPRYQVTQFGKPVTLSCSQTLNHNVMYWYQQKSSQAPKLLFHYYDKDFNNEADTPDNFQSRRPNTSFCFLDIRSPGLGDTAMYLCATSQRSGWTEAFFGQGTRLTVV.

The sample holds a few counts of this clone. V gene TRBV5-5 combines with J gene TRBJ1-2; the D gene is possibly TRBD1 (6 bases). Trimming pared 0 bases from V and 4 bases from J, leaving 7 bases between. The CDR3 runs to 13 residues. The germline V gene encodes CDR1 SGHKS and CDR2 YYEKEE (reference sequence). DNA of the CDR3: TGTGCCAGCAGCTTGGAGGGGGTCTATGGCTACACCTTC. This codes for CASSLEGVYGYTF.

The chain is built from TRBV19 and TRBJ1-2; 10 bases map to TRBD1. The V gene's germline CDR1 is LNHDA and CDR2 SQIVND (reference sequence). The CDR3 length is 15 residues. Losses at the gene ends were 3 bases for V and 5 bases for J; bases not matched to a gene: 6. CDR3 sequence (DNA): TGTGCCAGTAGTATGGACAGGGGGGCACCTTATGGCTACACCTTC. Translation gives CASSMDRGAPYGYTF.